The present T cell receptor (beta chain) was sequenced within a study of cytomegalovirus exposure and HLA in healthy donors. J lost 6 bases, V lost 5 bases, and 7 bases had no gene match. CDR1 is MNHEY and CDR2 is SVGAGI in the germline V gene. This CDR3 is built from 14 residues. Use of 60 Vbeta and 13 Jbeta primers characterized the PCR. Some clones are missing from TCRdb's copy, which holds only in-frame ones; the method was immunoSEQ multiplex PCR. Among around 99,000 clones listed, 77% were seen once. Findings of the study overall: Analysis performed later showed TCR beta chains linked to HLA being more clonally expanded than equally common others. As a later analysis showed, a missense DCLRE1C variant was linked to trimming of TCR beta V- and J-genes.

For this clone: What it recognizes is unknown.

The chain links TRBV6-5 to TRBJ2-7, with 10 bases lining up with TRBD2. What was sequenced was PBMCs. This TCR derives from a male donor in good health and CMV-seronegative. The CDR3 loop reads CASSPTSGISEQYF. The CDR3 DNA reads as TGTGCCAGCAGTCCTACTAGCGGGATAAGCGAGCAGTACTTC.